Sequencing of this TCR beta chain was carried out in a study of T cell responses to AZD1222 COVID-19 vaccine. The study, taken as a whole, reports: Most donors were white British, females outnumbered males, and clonal diversity was possibly underestimated. Repertoire sampling was restricted to post-peak T cell response timepoints. Dominant CD4 TCR responses targeted spike regions 160-218 and 743-854. Once two AZD1222 doses were given, Spike-specific TCR breadth and depth went up.

TCRdb keeps only in-frame clones here, not all; method: immunoSEQ multiplex PCR. The sample has more than 110,000 clones, 85% to 90% seen once. The germline V gene encodes CDR1 SGHTA and CDR2 FQGNSA. The germline V and J ends were trimmed by 1 base and 1 base, with 10 bases remaining between them. The CDR3 extends over 15 amino acids. Points on this clone: Its antigen is not known.

The source of this sequence is an adult in good health. Sequences were derived from peripheral blood, sampled on day 0 of AZD1222 vaccination. The J gene is TRBJ1-2, the V gene TRBV7-2, with D unresolved. The CDR3 coding sequence is TGTGCCAGCAGCTTAGACTACAGAGATAACTATGGCTACACCTTC. Its protein product is CASSLDYRDNYGYTF.